Reported below is one TCR beta chain. Its specificity is unknown. The ends lost 2 bases at V and 4 bases at J; junction bases unmatched: 4. Germline loops: CDR1 KGHSH, CDR2 LQKENI. The CDR3 runs 16 residues. The data are from a study of T-cell reconstitution after alpha-beta-depleted transplantation in children. Study-wide results and limits: Several hundred rapidly expanded clones from non-depleted graft cells reportedly supplied alpha-beta T cells about two months post-transplant. In some patients, recipient T cells and intrathymic progenitors surviving conditioning explained high day-60 diversity. Newly generated T cells supplied most T-cell counts and diversity one year post-transplant.

A TCRbeta library incorporating unique molecular identifiers was prepared. TCRdb reprocessed the PCR reads with MiXCR, giving one entry per CDR3 protein. Of hundreds of thousands of distinct CDR3 sequences listed, 6.5% to 9% are singletons. The rearrangement uses TRBV18 and TRBJ2-3, with 12 positions matching TRBD2. The clonotype was recovered from a male patient younger than 18 who had a stem cell transplant for acute lymphoblastic leukemia, so the T cells may come from the graft donor. Sequencing used PBMCs, mostly from graft donor cells, obtained 180 days after TCRalphabeta/CD19-depleted stem cell transplant. The CDR3 bases are TGTGCCAGCTCACCAAGACTAGCGGGAGTCGCAGATACGCAGTATTTT. It translates to CASSPRLAGVADTQYF.